This TCR beta chain was documented in a study of TIL therapy for anti-PD-1-resistant metastatic lung cancer. The immunoSEQ assay was v3. Sequencing was performed with immunoSEQ multiplex PCR; in TCRdb, only in-frame clones are kept and a portion is missing. The data hold more than 55,000 clones, with more than 80% observed a single time. Germline V gene lookup returns CDR1 SGHAT and CDR2 FQNNGV. The CDR3 consists of 14 residues. V shed 3 bases and J shed 4 bases, with 10 bases lying between them. Described time point: pre-treatment sample, taken before nivolumab and TIL therapy. The chain links TRBV11-2 to TRBJ1-3, with no clear D. The TCR comes from a person aged 25-79 years with non-small cell lung cancer. This material consisted of blood, taken at baseline. DNA of the CDR3: TGTGCCAGCAGCTTCGACATGAACGGAAACACCATATATTTT. Translating gives CASSFDMNGNTIYF.